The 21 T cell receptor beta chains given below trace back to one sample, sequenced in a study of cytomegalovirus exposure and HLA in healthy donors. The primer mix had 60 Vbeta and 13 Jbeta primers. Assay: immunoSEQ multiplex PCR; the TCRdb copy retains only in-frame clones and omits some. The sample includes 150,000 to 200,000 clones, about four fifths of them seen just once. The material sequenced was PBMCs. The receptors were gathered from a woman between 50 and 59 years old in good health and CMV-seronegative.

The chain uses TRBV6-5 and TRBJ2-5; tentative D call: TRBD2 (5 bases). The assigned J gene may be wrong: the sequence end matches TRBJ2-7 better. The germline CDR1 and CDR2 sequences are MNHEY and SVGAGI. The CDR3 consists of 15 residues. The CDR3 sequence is CASSYGGIIGYEQYF. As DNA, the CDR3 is TGTGCCAGCAGTTATGGAGGAATAATTGGCTACGAGCAGTACTTC.

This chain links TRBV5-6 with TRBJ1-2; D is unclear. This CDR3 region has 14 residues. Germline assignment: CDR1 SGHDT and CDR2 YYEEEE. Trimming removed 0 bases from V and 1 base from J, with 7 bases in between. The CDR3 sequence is CASSLVEGNYGYTF. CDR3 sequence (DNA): TGTGCCAGCAGCTTGGTAGAGGGTAACTATGGCTACACCTTC.

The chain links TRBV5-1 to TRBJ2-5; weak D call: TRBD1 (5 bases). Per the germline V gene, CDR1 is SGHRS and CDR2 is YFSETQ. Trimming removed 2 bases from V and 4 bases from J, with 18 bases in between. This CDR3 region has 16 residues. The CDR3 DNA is TGCGCCAGCAGCTTAACCGCAGGGTCTTTAGGAGAGACCCAGTACTTC. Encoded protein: CASSLTAGSLGETQYF.

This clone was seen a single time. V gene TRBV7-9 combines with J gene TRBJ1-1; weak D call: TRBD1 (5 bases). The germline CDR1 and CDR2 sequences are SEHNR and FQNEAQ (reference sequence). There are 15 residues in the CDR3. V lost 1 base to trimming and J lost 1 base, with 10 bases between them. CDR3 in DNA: TGTGCCAGCAGCTTAGACGCAGGGAAGAACACTGAAGCTTTCTTT. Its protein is CASSLDAGKNTEAFF.

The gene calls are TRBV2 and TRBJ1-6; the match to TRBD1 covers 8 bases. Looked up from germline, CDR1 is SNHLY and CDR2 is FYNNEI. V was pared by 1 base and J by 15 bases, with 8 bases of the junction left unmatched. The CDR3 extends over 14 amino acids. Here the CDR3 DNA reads TGTGCCAGCAGTGAAGTTCCGGACAGGGATCTCCTCCACTTT. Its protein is CASSEVPDRDLLHF. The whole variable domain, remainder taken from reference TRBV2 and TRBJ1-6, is EPEVTQTPSHQVTQMGQEVILRCVPISNHLYFYWYRQILGQKVEFLVSFYNNEISEKSEIFDDQFSVERPDGSNFTLKIRSTKLEDSAMYFCASSEVPDRDLLHFGNGTRLTVT.

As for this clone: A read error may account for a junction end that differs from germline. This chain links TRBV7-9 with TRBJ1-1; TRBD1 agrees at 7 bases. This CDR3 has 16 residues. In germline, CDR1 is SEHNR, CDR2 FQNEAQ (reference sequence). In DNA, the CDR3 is TGTTCCAGCAGCTGGGGACAGACTCCTCGGAACACTGAAGCTTTCTTT. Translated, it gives CSSSWGQTPRNTEAFF.

In DNA form, the CDR3 reads TGTGCCAGCAGTTGGGCCCAGGGTTCGTACGAGCAGTACTTC. This codes for CASSWAQGSYEQYF. J is TRBJ2-7 and V is TRBV27, with D possibly matching TRBD1 (5 bases). CDR1 is MNHEY, CDR2 SMNVEV, per germline (reference sequence). The CDR3 length is 14 residues. V was clipped by 4 bases and J by 4 bases, with 14 bases between them.

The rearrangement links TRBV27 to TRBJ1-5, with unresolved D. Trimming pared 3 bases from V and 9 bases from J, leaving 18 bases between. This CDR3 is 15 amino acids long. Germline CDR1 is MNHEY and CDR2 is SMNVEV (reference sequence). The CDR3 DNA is TGTGCCAGCAGTTTGGACGGGGTGCTCAGGCGGCCCCAGCATTTT. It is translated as CASSLDGVLRRPQHF.

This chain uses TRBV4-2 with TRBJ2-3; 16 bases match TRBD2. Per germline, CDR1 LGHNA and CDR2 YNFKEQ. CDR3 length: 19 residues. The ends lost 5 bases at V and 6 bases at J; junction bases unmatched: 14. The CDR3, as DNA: TGTGCCAGCAGCTCTCCCGGGACTAGCGGGGGGGCGAATGAGGATACGCAGTATTTT. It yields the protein CASSSPGTSGGANEDTQYF.

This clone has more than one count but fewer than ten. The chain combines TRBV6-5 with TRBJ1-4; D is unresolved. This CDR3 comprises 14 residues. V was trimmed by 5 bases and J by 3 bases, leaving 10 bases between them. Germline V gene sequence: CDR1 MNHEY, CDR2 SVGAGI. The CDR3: CASSLLRSNEKLFF. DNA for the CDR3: TGTGCCAGCAGTCTCCTACGGTCTAATGAAAAACTGTTTTTT.

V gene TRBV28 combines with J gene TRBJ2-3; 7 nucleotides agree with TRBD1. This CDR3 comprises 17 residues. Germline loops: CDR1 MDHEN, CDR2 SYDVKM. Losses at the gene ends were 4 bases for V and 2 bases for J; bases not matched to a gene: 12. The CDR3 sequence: CASSSQLDRSYTDTQYF. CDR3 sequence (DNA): TGTGCCAGCAGTTCACAATTGGACAGGTCGTACACAGATACGCAGTATTTT.

The CDR3 loop is CATSRDRGLAGVHSYNEQFF. Here the CDR3 DNA reads TGTGCCACCAGCAGAGATAGAGGACTAGCGGGGGTCCACTCCTACAATGAGCAGTTCTTC. The rearrangement uses TRBV15 and TRBJ2-1; 13 bases are shared with TRBD2. Germline lookup yields CDR1 LNHNV and CDR2 YYDKDF (reference sequence). The CDR3 has 20 residues. V gave up 0 bases and J gave up 0 bases; unmatched junction bases: 8.

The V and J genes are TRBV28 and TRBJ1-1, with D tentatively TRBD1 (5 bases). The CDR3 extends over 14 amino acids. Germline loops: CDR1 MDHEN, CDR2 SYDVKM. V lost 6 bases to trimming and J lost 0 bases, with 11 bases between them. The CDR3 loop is CASRQETMNTEAFF. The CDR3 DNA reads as TGTGCCAGCAGACAGGAAACCATGAACACTGAAGCTTTCTTT. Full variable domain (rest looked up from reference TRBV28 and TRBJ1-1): DVKVTQSSRYLVKRTGEKVFLECVQDMDHENMFWYRQDPGLGLRLIYFSYDVKMKEKGDIPEGYSVSREKKERFSLILESASTNQTSMYLCASRQETMNTEAFFGQGTRLTVV.

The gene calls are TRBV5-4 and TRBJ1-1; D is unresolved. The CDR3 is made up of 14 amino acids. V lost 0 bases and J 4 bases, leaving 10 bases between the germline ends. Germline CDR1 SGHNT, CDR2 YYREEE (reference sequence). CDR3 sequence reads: CASSLDPAGTEAFF. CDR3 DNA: TGTGCCAGCAGCTTGGACCCAGCAGGCACTGAAGCTTTCTTT. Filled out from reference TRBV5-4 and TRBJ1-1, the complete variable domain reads ETGVTQSPTHLIKTRGQQVTLRCSSQSGHNTVSWYQQALGQGPQFIFQYYREEENGRGNFPPRFSGLQFPNYSSELNVNALELDDSALYLCASSLDPAGTEAFFGQGTRLTVV.

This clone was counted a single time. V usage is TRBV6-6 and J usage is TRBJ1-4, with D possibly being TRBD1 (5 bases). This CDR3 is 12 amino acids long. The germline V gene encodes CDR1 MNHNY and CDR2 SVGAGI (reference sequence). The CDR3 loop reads CAGGGDGEKLFF. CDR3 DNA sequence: TGTGCAGGTGGAGGGGACGGGGAAAAACTGTTTTTT.

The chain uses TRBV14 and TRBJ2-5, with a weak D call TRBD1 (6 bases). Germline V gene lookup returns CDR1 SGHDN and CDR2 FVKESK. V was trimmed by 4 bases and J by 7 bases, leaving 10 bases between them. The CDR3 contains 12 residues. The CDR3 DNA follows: TGTGCCAGCAGCCCGATACAGGGGACCCAGTACTTC. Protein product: CASSPIQGTQYF.

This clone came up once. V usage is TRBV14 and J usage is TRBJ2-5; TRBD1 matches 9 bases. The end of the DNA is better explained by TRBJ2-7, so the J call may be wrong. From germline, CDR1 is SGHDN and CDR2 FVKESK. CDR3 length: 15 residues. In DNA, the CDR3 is TGTGCCAGCAGCCATTCCGGACAGGGGTTCATCGAGCAGTACTTC. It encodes CASSHSGQGFIEQYF.

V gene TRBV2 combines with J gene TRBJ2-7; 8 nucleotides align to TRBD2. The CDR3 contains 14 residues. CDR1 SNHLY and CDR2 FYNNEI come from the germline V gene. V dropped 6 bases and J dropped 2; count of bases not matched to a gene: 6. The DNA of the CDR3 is TGTGCCAGCAGCCTGACTAGCGCCACCTACGAGCAGTACTTC. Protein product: CASSLTSATYEQYF.

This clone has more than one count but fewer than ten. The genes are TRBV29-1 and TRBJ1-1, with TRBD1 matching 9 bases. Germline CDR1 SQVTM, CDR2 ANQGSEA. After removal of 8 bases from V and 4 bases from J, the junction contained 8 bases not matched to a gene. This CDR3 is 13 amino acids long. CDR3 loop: CSMTTGGITEAFF. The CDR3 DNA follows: TGCAGCATGACTACAGGGGGCATCACTGAAGCTTTCTTT.

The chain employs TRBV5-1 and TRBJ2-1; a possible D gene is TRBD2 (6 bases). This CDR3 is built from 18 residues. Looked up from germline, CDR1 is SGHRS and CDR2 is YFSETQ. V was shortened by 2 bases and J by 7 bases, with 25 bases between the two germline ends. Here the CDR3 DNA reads TGCGCCAGCAGCTTCTCTGGACTAACTTCAGGTAGTTTGAATGAGCAGTTCTTC. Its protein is CASSFSGLTSGSLNEQFF.

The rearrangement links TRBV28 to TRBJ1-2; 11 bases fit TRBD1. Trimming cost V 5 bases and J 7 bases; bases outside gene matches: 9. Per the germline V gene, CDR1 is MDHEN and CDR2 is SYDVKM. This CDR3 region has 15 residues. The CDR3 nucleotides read TGTGCCAGCAGTGTGGGACAGGGGGTTTTAGGTGGCTACACCTTC. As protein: CASSVGQGVLGGYTF.